A selection of T cell receptor beta chains follows, all from one sample in a study of shared clonotypes between healthy human individuals. Here immunoSEQ multiplex PCR was the method, and the copy in TCRdb shows in-frame clones only, minus some. Counted here are about 990,000 clones, 75% to 85% occurring once; the ten biggest clones make up 0.6% to 0.75%. The sequenced sample consisted of memory CD4+ T cells from PBMCs. The receptors were sampled from a young man in good health. Some clones in this sample may be carry-over from other donors' samples. The CDR3 runs from the conserved cysteine through the conserved F or W. Fields, in order: V gene, J gene, D gene, clone size, CDR3 DNA, CDR3 protein. D genes are given only for firm matches. Size is stated for part of the rows, as once, few or many counts, or as a class when the clone is expanded.

V: TRBV29-1; J: TRBJ2-3; D: .; size: .; DNA: TGCAGCGTTGAAGGGCTCAGGGGCGGGAGTGCAGATACGCAGTATTTT; CDR3: CSVEGLRGGSADTQYF
V: TRBV18; J: TRBJ2-3; D: .; size: many; DNA: TGTGCCAGCTCACCACCAGAAGGAGATACGCAGTATTTT; CDR3: CASSPPEGDTQYF
V: TRBV27; J: TRBJ1-1; D: .; size: .; DNA: TGTGCCAGCAGTTCCACGGGTGTGAACACTGAAGCTTTCTTT; CDR3: CASSSTGVNTEAFF
V: TRBV5-1; J: TRBJ1-3; D: .; size: .; DNA: TGCGCCAGCAGCGGGCGGACCGCCGGCAGTGGAAACACCATATATTTT; CDR3: CASSGRTAGSGNTIYF
V: TRBV27; J: TRBJ2-5; D: .; size: .; DNA: TGTGCCAGCAGTTTATCTCGCTTGAGCCTCCAAGAGACCCAGTACTTC; CDR3: CASSLSRLSLQETQYF
V: TRBV5-4; J: TRBJ2-6; D: TRBD2; size: .; DNA: TGTGCCAGCAGCTTGGGTGGTAGCGGGATGAGCTCTGGGGCCAACGTCCTGACTTTC; CDR3: CASSLGGSGMSSGANVLTF
V: TRBV27; J: TRBJ1-1; D: .; size: few; DNA: TGTGCCAGCAGTCCCGGGACTTTCGGACCGAACACTGAAGCTTTCTTT; CDR3: CASSPGTFGPNTEAFF
V: TRBV30; J: TRBJ1-1; D: TRBD1; size: .; DNA: TGTGCCTGCGGACAGGGGAACACTGAAGCTTTCTTT; CDR3: CACGQGNTEAFF
V: TRBV11-3; J: TRBJ2-7; D: .; size: once; DNA: TGTGCCAGCAGCTTAGCTGTCAGGGGCGAGCAGTACTTC; CDR3: CASSLAVRGEQYF
V: TRBV2; J: TRBJ2-7; D: .; size: .; DNA: TGTGCCACAGAGTTAGACCCCTACGAGCAGTACTTC; CDR3: CATELDPYEQYF
V: TRBV15; J: TRBJ1-2; D: TRBD1; size: .; DNA: TGTGCCACCAGCAGAGATCACGGGACAGCGGGTTTC; CDR3: CATSRDHGTAGF
V: TRBV9; J: TRBJ2-1; D: .; size: .; DNA: TGTGCCAGCAGCGTAGCTAGGGGGAATGAGCAGTTCTTC; CDR3: CASSVARGNEQFF
V: TRBV29-1; J: TRBJ2-3; D: .; size: few; DNA: TGCAGCCTCTGGTGGGCGGGACTGGCAGATACGCAGTATTTT; CDR3: CSLWWAGLADTQYF
V: TRBV11-2; J: TRBJ2-7; D: TRBD1; size: .; DNA: TGTGCCAGCAGCTTAGGGATGGGACAGGGCTCCGACGAGCAGTACTTC; CDR3: CASSLGMGQGSDEQYF
V: TRBV5-1; J: TRBJ1-2; D: .; size: .; DNA: TGCGCCAGCAGCTTGGTGGGTCGGCGGGGATCCGGCTACACCTTC; CDR3: CASSLVGRRGSGYTF
V: TRBV6-1; J: TRBJ1-1; D: .; size: .; DNA: TGTGCCAGCAGTGAGGGGGGACTACGAACTGAAGCTTTCTTT; CDR3: CASSEGGLRTEAFF
V: TRBV7-2; J: TRBJ1-1; D: TRBD1; size: .; DNA: TGTGCCAGCAGCGTGACAGGGCTAACTGAAGCTTTCTTT; CDR3: CASSVTGLTEAFF
V: TRBV18; J: TRBJ1-4; D: TRBD1; size: .; DNA: TGTGCCAGCTCACCGACAGGGGCAAATGAAAAACTGTTTTTT; CDR3: CASSPTGANEKLFF
V: TRBV6-1; J: TRBJ1-2; D: .; size: .; DNA: TGTGCCAGCAGTGAAGTGATAGGGAACTACACCTTC; CDR3: CASSEVIGNYTF
V: TRBV6-5; J: TRBJ2-1; D: TRBD2; size: .; DNA: TGTGCCAGCAGTTACTCGAGACTAGCACTAAATGAGCAGTTCTTC; CDR3: CASSYSRLALNEQFF
V: TRBV7-7; J: TRBJ1-2; D: .; size: .; DNA: TGTGCCAGCAGCCCCGCATTCGTTAACGGGGCCAGTGGCTACACCTTC; CDR3: CASSPAFVNGASGYTF
V: TRBV5-3; J: TRBJ1-2; D: .; size: .; DNA: TGTGCCAGAAGCTTGACAGGGTATGGCTATGGCTACACCTTC; CDR3: CARSLTGYGYGYTF
V: TRBV2; J: TRBJ2-1; D: TRBD2; size: .; DNA: TGTGCCAGCAGCGGACTAGCGGGAGGATATGGTGAGCAGTTCTTC; CDR3: CASSGLAGGYGEQFF
V: TRBV16; J: TRBJ2-5; D: .; size: .; DNA: TGTGCCAGCAGCCGACTGGCCCACGAGACCCAGTACTTC; CDR3: CASSRLAHETQYF
V: TRBV30; J: TRBJ1-4; D: TRBD1; size: .; DNA: TGTGCCGGAAGAACCAGGGACAGAGATACAACTAATGAAAAACTGTTTTTT; CDR3: CAGRTRDRDTTNEKLFF
V: TRBV28; J: TRBJ1-1; D: .; size: .; DNA: TGTGCCAGCAGTTTTCGGGAAAGATTGGCTTTCTTT; CDR3: CASSFRERLAFF
V: TRBV4-1; J: TRBJ2-1; D: .; size: many; DNA: TGCGCCAGCAGCCAAAGGTCCGGGGATGAGCAGTTCTTC; CDR3: CASSQRSGDEQFF
V: TRBV7-7; J: TRBJ2-5; D: .; size: .; DNA: TGTGCCAGCAGCTTAGCGATGGGGGCGCAGGAGACCCAGTACTTC; CDR3: CASSLAMGAQETQYF
V: TRBV21-1; J: TRBJ2-2; D: .; size: .; DNA: TGTGCCAGCACCCCAGGGGGGTCGTCGGGGAACACCGGGGAGCTGTTTTTT; CDR3: CASTPGGSSGNTGELFF
V: TRBV29-1; J: TRBJ1-1; D: .; size: .; DNA: TGCAGCGTTGGTAAGGGTGAGGGCACTGAAGCTTTCTTT; CDR3: CSVGKGEGTEAFF
V: TRBV6-5; J: TRBJ2-1; D: .; size: .; DNA: TGTGCCAGCAGTTACGTAGGGGTGGGTGAGCAGTTCTTC; CDR3: CASSYVGVGEQFF
V: TRBV19; J: TRBJ2-3; D: TRBD2; size: .; DNA: TGTGCCAGTAGAATAGCGGGAGGCACAGATACGCAGTATTTT; CDR3: CASRIAGGTDTQYF
V: TRBV16; J: TRBJ2-3; D: TRBD2; size: once; DNA: TGTGCCAGCAGCCATGGGACTAGCGGGATTGGAGATACGCAGTATTTT; CDR3: CASSHGTSGIGDTQYF
V: TRBV2; J: TRBJ2-5; D: .; size: .; DNA: TGTGCCATCAGTGATAAGACGGGAGTCGACGGAGAGACCCAGTACTTC; CDR3: CAISDKTGVDGETQYF
V: TRBV30; J: TRBJ1-5; D: .; size: many; DNA: TGTGCCTGGAGTTATAGCAATCAGCCCCAGCATTTT; CDR3: CAWSYSNQPQHF
V: TRBV7-9; J: TRBJ1-1; D: .; size: many; DNA: TGTGCCAGCAGCTTAATGGACGGAGGGAACACTGAAGCTTTCTTT; CDR3: CASSLMDGGNTEAFF
V: TRBV7-2; J: TRBJ1-2; D: .; size: .; DNA: TGTGCCAGCCGTGAAGGGGAGGGTCCCAACTATGGCTACACCTTC; CDR3: CASREGEGPNYGYTF
V: TRBV4-1; J: TRBJ2-2; D: .; size: .; DNA: TGCGCCAGCAGCCATGCCACTAACACCGGGGAGCTGTTTTTT; CDR3: CASSHATNTGELFF
V: TRBV11-3; J: TRBJ2-1; D: .; size: .; DNA: TGTGCCAGCAGCTTAGCGGGGACCTCCTACAATGAGCAGTTCTTC; CDR3: CASSLAGTSYNEQFF
V: TRBV28; J: TRBJ1-1; D: .; size: .; DNA: TGTGCCAGCAGTTGGTCGGTTGGGGAAGCTTTCTTT; CDR3: CASSWSVGEAFF
V: TRBV9; J: TRBJ2-3; D: TRBD2; size: .; DNA: TGTGCCAGCAGCCCTGCGCGACTAGCGGGAGTAGATACGCAGTATTTT; CDR3: CASSPARLAGVDTQYF
V: TRBV18; J: TRBJ2-7; D: TRBD2; size: once; DNA: TGTGCCAGCTCACCGCGGGAGACCTACGAGCAGTACTTC; CDR3: CASSPRETYEQYF
V: TRBV2; J: TRBJ1-1; D: TRBD1; size: once; DNA: TGTGCCAGCAGTGAGGCGGGGACAGGGGAGGGAATGAACACTGAAGCTTTCTTT; CDR3: CASSEAGTGEGMNTEAFF
V: TRBV11-2; J: TRBJ2-3; D: .; size: .; DNA: TGTGCCAGCAGCTTCTCTCCCGGCAAAGATACGCAGTATTTT; CDR3: CASSFSPGKDTQYF
V: TRBV28; J: TRBJ2-3; D: TRBD1; size: .; DNA: TGTGCCAGCACCCCGGGACAGGGAGGCACAGATACGCAGTATTTT; CDR3: CASTPGQGGTDTQYF
V: TRBV29-1; J: TRBJ1-1; D: .; size: .; DNA: TGCAGCGTATCAATTGGCGGGAGGGGGACTGAAGCTTTCTTT; CDR3: CSVSIGGRGTEAFF
V: TRBV14; J: TRBJ2-2; D: .; size: .; DNA: TGTGCCAGCAGCCAACTTAGCTTCCCCGGGGAGCTGTTTTTT; CDR3: CASSQLSFPGELFF
V: TRBV18; J: TRBJ2-1; D: .; size: .; DNA: TGTGCCAGCTCACCTCGGTCTTCGTATGAGCAGTTCTTC; CDR3: CASSPRSSYEQFF
V: TRBV9; J: TRBJ1-2; D: .; size: .; DNA: TGTGCCAGCAGCCCGAGGCAAGGGATTGGCTACACCTTC; CDR3: CASSPRQGIGYTF
V: TRBV4-2; J: TRBJ2-3; D: .; size: .; DNA: TGTGCCAGCAGCCGGGACCGATACACAGATACGCAGTATTTT; CDR3: CASSRDRYTDTQYF
V: TRBV28; J: TRBJ2-7; D: .; size: .; DNA: TGTGCCAGCAGTTCGTTGCCGGGACTTGCCTACGAGCAGTACTTC; CDR3: CASSSLPGLAYEQYF
V: TRBV28; J: TRBJ2-3; D: TRBD2; size: .; DNA: TGTGCCAGCAGCCGCGGACTAGCGGGAGAGGGCACGCAGTATTTT; CDR3: CASSRGLAGEGTQYF
V: TRBV5-5; J: TRBJ2-7; D: TRBD1; size: .; DNA: TGTGCCAGCAGCTTGTCGTTACAGGGGGACGAGCAGTACTTC; CDR3: CASSLSLQGDEQYF
V: TRBV7-2; J: TRBJ1-1; D: .; size: .; DNA: TGTGCCAGCAGCTTAGCCGGGATTAACACTGAAGCTTTCTTT; CDR3: CASSLAGINTEAFF
V: TRBV4-2; J: TRBJ2-1; D: .; size: .; DNA: TGTGCCAGCAGCCAGGAGAGGGGCGAGAATGAGCAGTTCTTC; CDR3: CASSQERGENEQFF